These T cell receptor beta chains were read from a single sample in a study of response to subunit inactivated influenza vaccine. TCRdb itself ran the RT-PCR reads through MiXCR, one entry per CDR3 protein. The sample lists about 500,000 distinct CDR3 sequences; 16% were seen once. This sample comprised CD4+ T cells sorted from PBMCs, obtained around 25 months after vaccination. The receptors derive from a man aged 50-75 years who received an inactivated influenza vaccine. CDR3s include the opening cysteine and the closing phenylalanine or tryptophan. Fields, in order: D gene, V gene, clone size, J gene, CDR3 DNA, CDR3 protein. D genes are given only for firm matches. Size is omitted from some rows. Given values are once, few, many or a class for expanded clones.

D gene: TRBD1; V gene: TRBV5-5; clone size: few; J gene: TRBJ1-1; CDR3 DNA: TGTGCCAGCAGCTCGAGGGGGGACCCAGGGGGCGCTGAAGCTTTCTTT; CDR3 protein: CASSSRGDPGGAEAFF
D gene: TRBD2; V gene: TRBV10-3; clone size: few; J gene: TRBJ2-2; CDR3 DNA: TGTGCCATCAGTTCGGGGGGGCAGGTGGCCGGGGAGCTGTTTTTT; CDR3 protein: CAISSGGQVAGELFF
D gene: TRBD2; V gene: TRBV20-1; clone size: NA; J gene: TRBJ2-7; CDR3 DNA: TGCAGTGCTAGGAGACTAGCGGGAGGGGGAGAGCAGTACTTC; CDR3 protein: CSARRLAGGGEQYF
D gene: NA; V gene: TRBV29-1; clone size: many; J gene: TRBJ1-5; CDR3 DNA: TGCAGCGTTAGATTCTCGGGTGTTGGCAATCAGCCCCAGCATTTT; CDR3 protein: CSVRFSGVGNQPQHF
D gene: TRBD2; V gene: TRBV4-1; clone size: few; J gene: TRBJ2-3; CDR3 DNA: TGCGCCAGCAGCCAACGGACTAGCGGGGGACCTAGCACAGATACGCAGTATTTT; CDR3 protein: CASSQRTSGGPSTDTQYF
D gene: NA; V gene: TRBV2; clone size: many; J gene: TRBJ1-1; CDR3 DNA: TGTGCCAGCAGTGTTGAGGGACGTATGAACACTGAAGCTTTCTTT; CDR3 protein: CASSVEGRMNTEAFF
D gene: NA; V gene: TRBV3-1; clone size: many; J gene: TRBJ2-1; CDR3 DNA: TGTGCCAGCAGCCAATACGACTCGCTAGGTGAGCAGTTCTTC; CDR3 protein: CASSQYDSLGEQFF
D gene: NA; V gene: TRBV3-1; clone size: few; J gene: TRBJ2-7; CDR3 DNA: TGTGCCAGCAGCCAGTCCGGGGACTCCTACGAGCAGTACTTC; CDR3 protein: CASSQSGDSYEQYF
D gene: NA; V gene: TRBV20-1; clone size: few; J gene: TRBJ1-5; CDR3 DNA: TGCAGTGCTAGTCTTCCCCATGGAGGCAATCAGCCCCAGCATTTT; CDR3 protein: CSASLPHGGNQPQHF
D gene: TRBD1; V gene: TRBV5-1; clone size: NA; J gene: TRBJ2-7; CDR3 DNA: TGCGCCAGCAGCTCAGGGACAGGGGCCCTCTCCTACGAGCAGTACTTC; CDR3 protein: CASSSGTGALSYEQYF
D gene: TRBD2; V gene: TRBV24-1; clone size: NA; J gene: TRBJ2-7; CDR3 DNA: TGTGCCACCCTCCTAGCGGGATCCTACGAGCAGTACTTC; CDR3 protein: CATLLAGSYEQYF
D gene: NA; V gene: TRBV10-3; clone size: NA; J gene: TRBJ1-2; CDR3 DNA: TGTGCCATCAGGAGAAACCAGCGAGTCGGCTACACCTTC; CDR3 protein: CAIRRNQRVGYTF
D gene: NA; V gene: TRBV20-1; clone size: NA; J gene: TRBJ1-5; CDR3 DNA: TGCTGTGCTAGGAGACCGCGCCTCAGGGGCAATCAGCCCCAGCATTTT; CDR3 protein: CCARRPRLRGNQPQHF